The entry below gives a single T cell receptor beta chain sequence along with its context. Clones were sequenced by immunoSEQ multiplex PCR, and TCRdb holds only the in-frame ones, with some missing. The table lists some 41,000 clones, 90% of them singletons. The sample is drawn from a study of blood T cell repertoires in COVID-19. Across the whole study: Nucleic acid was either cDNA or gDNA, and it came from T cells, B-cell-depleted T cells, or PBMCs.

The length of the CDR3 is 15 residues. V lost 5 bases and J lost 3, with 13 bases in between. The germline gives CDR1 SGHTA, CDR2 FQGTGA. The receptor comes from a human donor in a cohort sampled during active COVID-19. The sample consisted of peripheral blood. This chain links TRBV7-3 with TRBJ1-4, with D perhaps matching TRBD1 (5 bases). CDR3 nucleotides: TGTGCCAGCAGCCCTAATGGGGGGGCTAATGAAAAACTGTTTTTT. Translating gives CASSPNGGANEKLFF.